This T cell receptor beta chain was captured in a study of cytomegalovirus exposure and HLA in healthy donors. Note on this clone: Its antigen remains unidentified.

The study, taken as a whole, reports: It is likely that the observed cluster of highly shared sequence variants was a sequencing artifact. As confirmed in vitro, a few CMV-associated chains were specific for CMV antigens.

CDR1 is MNHEY, CDR2 SVGAGI, per germline. V was pared by 4 bases and J by 4 bases, with 7 bases between. CDR3 size: 13 residues. PCR employed 60 Vbeta and 13 Jbeta primers. Libraries were prepared by immunoSEQ multiplex PCR; TCRdb keeps only in-frame clonotypes and omits some of them. Of roughly 120,000 clones listed, roughly 80% were seen once; the top ten hold 8.8%. Sequenced sample: PBMCs. The chain has TRBV6-5 and TRBJ1-4; possibly TRBD1 for D (6 bases). This receptor was taken from a female donor in good health and CMV-seropositive. CDR3 region: CASSWTVNEKLFF. In nucleotides, the CDR3 is TGTGCCAGCAGTTGGACAGTTAATGAAAAACTGTTTTTT.